The sequence of this T cell receptor beta chain was determined in a study of cytomegalovirus exposure and HLA in healthy donors. Study-wide background: Earlier results showed 120 million or so unique TCR beta sequences derived from approximately 170 million T cells.

The trim removed 6 bases at V and 6 bases at J, leaving 3 bases unmatched. Per the germline V gene, CDR1 is SGHNT and CDR2 is YENEEA. The CDR3 contains 14 residues. This PCR relied on a set of 60 Vbeta primers and 13 Jbeta primers. Assay used: immunoSEQ multiplex PCR; TCRdb lists only in-frame clones, some missing. The sample shows roughly 120,000 clones, 80% to 90% of them seen only once. The gene calls are TRBV11-3 and TRBJ2-1, with 12 bases identical to TRBD2. Sequencing input: PBMCs. The receptor was derived from a middle-aged man in good health and CMV-seronegative. Here the CDR3 reads CASSSSGGANEQFF. CDR3 sequence (DNA): TGTGCCAGCAGTTCTAGCGGGGGGGCCAATGAGCAGTTCTTC.